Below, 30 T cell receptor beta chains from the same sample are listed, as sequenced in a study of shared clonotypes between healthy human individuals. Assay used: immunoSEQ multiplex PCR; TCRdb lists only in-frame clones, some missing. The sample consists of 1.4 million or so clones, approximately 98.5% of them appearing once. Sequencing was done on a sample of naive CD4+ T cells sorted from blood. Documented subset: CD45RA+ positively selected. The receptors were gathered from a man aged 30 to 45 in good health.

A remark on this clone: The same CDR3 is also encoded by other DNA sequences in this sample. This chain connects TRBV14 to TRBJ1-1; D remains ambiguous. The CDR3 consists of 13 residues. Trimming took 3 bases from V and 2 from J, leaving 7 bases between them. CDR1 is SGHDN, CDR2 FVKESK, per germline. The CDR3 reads CASSQVVNTEAFF. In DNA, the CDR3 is TGTGCCAGCAGCCAGGTTGTTAACACTGAAGCTTTCTTT. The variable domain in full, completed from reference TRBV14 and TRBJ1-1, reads EAGVTQFPSHSVIEKGQTVTLRCDPISGHDNLYWYRRVMGKEIKFLLHFVKESKQDESGMPNNRFLAERTGGTYSTLKVQPAELEDSGVYFCASSQVVNTEAFFGQGTRLTVV.

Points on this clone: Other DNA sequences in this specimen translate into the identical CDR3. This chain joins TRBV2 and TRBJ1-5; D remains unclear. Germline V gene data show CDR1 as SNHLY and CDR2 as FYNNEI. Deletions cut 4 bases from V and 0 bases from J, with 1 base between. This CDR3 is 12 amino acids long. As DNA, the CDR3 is TGTGCCAGCAGTGTTAGCAATCAGCCCCAGCATTTT. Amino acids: CASSVSNQPQHF.

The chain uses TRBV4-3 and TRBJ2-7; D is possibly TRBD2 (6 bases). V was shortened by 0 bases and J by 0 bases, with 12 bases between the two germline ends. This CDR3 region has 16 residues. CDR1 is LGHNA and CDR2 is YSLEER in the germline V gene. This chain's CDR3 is CASSQDSRGPSYEQYF. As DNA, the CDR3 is TGCGCCAGCAGCCAAGATTCGCGGGGACCCTCCTACGAGCAGTACTTC.

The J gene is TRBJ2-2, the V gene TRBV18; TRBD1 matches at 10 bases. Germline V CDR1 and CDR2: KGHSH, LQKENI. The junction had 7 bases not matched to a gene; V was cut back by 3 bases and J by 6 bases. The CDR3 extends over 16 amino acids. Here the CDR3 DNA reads TGTGCCAGCTCACCGGACAGGGGGTTGAATCCCGGGGAGCTGTTTTTT. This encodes CASSPDRGLNPGELFF.

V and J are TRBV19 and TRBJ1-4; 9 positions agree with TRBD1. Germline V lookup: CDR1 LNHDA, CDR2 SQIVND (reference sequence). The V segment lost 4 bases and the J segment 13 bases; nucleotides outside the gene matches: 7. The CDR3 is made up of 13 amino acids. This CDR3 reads CASSTGQGPGLFF. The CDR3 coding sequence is TGTGCCAGTAGTACAGGACAGGGGCCCGGACTGTTTTTT.

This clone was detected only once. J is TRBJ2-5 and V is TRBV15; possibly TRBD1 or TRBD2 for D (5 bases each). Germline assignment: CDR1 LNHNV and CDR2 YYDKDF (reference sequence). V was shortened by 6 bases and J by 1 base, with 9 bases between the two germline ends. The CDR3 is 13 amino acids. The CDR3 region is CATSLGVQETQYF. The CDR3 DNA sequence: TGTGCCACCAGTTTGGGGGTCCAAGAGACCCAGTACTTC.

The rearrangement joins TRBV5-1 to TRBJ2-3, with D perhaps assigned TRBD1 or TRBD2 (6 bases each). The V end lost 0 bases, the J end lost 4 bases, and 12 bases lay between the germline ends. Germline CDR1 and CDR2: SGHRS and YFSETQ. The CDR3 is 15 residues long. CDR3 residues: CASSLVVGGADTQYF. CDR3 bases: TGCGCCAGCAGCTTGGTGGTCGGGGGCGCAGATACGCAGTATTTT. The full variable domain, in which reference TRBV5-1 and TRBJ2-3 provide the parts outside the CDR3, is KAGVTQTPRYLIKTRGQQVTLSCSPISGHRSVSWYQQTPGQGLQFLFEYFSETQRNKGNFPGRFSGRQFSNSRSEMNVSTLELGDSALYLCASSLVVGGADTQYFGPGTRLTVL.

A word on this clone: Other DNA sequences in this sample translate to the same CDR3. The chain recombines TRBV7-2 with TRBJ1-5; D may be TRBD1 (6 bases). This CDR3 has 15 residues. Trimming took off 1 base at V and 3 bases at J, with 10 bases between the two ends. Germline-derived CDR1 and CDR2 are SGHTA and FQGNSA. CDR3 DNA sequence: TGTGCCAGCAGCTTAGGAGCAGGGGTCAATCAGCCCCAGCATTTT. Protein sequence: CASSLGAGVNQPQHF.

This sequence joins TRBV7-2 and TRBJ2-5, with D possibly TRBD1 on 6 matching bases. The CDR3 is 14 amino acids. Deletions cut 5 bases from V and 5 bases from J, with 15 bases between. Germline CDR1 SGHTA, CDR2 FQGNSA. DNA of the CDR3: TGTGCCAGCAGCAAGACAGGAGGTGGGGAGACCCAGTACTTC. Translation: CASSKTGGGETQYF.

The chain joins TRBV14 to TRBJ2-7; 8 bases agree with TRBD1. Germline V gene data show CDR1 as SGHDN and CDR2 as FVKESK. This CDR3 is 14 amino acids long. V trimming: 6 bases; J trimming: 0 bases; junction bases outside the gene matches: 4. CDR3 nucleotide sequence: TGTGCCAGCAGAAGGACAGGGAGCTCCTACGAGCAGTACTTC. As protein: CASRRTGSSYEQYF.

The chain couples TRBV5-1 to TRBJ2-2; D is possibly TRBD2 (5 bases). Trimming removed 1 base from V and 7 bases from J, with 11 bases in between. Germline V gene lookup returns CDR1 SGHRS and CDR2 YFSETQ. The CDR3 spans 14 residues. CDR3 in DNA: TGCGCCAGCAGCTTGAAGGGAGATGTCGGGGAGCTGTTTTTT. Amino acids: CASSLKGDVGELFF.

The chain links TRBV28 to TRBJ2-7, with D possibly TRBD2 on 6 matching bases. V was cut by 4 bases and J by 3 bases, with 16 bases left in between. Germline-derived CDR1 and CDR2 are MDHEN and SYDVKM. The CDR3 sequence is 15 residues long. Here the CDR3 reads CASSSLRKAGYEQYF. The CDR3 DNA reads TGTGCCAGCAGTTCACTCAGGAAAGCGGGCTACGAGCAGTACTTC.

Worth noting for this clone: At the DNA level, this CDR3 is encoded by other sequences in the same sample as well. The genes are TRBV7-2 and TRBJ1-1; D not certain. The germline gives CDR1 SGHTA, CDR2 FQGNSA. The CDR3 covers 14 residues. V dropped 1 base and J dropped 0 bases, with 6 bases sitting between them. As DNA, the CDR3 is TGTGCCAGCAGCTTAGGGACGGTGAACACTGAAGCTTTCTTT. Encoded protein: CASSLGTVNTEAFF.

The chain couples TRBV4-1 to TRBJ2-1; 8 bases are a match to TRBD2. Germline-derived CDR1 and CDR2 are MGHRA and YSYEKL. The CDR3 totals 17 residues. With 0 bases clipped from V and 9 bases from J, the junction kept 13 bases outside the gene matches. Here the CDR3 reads CASSQDGRGRLGGEQFF. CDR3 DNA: TGCGCCAGCAGCCAAGATGGCCGCGGGAGGCTGGGGGGTGAGCAGTTCTTC.

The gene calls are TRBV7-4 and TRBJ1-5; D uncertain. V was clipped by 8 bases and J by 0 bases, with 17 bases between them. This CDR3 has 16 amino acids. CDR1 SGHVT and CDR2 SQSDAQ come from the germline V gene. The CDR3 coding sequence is TGTGCCAGCCCACACCTAACAGCACATAGCAATCAGCCCCAGCATTTT. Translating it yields CASPHLTAHSNQPQHF. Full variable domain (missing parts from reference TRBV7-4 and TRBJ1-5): GAGVSQSPRYKVAKRGRDVALRCDSISGHVTLYWYRQTLGQGSEVLTYSQSDAQRDKSGRPSGRFSAERPERSVSTLKIQRTEQGDSAVYLCASPHLTAHSNQPQHFGDGTRLSIL.

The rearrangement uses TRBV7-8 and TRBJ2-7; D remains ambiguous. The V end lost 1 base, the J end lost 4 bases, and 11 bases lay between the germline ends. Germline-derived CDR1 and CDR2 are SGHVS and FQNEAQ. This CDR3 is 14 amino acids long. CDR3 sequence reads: CASSLGRVGYEQYF. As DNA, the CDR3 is TGTGCCAGCAGCTTAGGTCGGGTGGGTTACGAGCAGTACTTC.

The CDR3 region is CASRRQGANEQFF. CDR3 coding DNA: TGTGCCAGTAGGAGACAGGGGGCCAATGAGCAGTTCTTC. The chain couples TRBV19 to TRBJ2-1; 10 nucleotides line up with TRBD1. V lost 6 bases to trimming and J lost 6 bases; unmatched junction nucleotides: 2. Germline CDR1 and CDR2: LNHDA and SQIVND (reference sequence). The CDR3 consists of 13 residues.

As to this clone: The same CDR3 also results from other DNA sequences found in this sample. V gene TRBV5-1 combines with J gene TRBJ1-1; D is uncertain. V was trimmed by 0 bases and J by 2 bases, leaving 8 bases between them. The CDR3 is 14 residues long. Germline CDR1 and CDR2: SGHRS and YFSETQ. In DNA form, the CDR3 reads TGCGCCAGCAGCTTGGAAGGCGGAAACACTGAAGCTTTCTTT. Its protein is CASSLEGGNTEAFF. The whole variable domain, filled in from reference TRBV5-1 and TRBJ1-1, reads KAGVTQTPRYLIKTRGQQVTLSCSPISGHRSVSWYQQTPGQGLQFLFEYFSETQRNKGNFPGRFSGRQFSNSRSEMNVSTLELGDSALYLCASSLEGGNTEAFFGQGTRLTVV.

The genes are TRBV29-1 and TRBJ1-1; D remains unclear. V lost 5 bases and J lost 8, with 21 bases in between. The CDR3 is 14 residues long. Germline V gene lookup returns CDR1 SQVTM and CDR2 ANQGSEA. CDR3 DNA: TGCAGCGTTCGGACTCTGCTGAAGGAAAGGGAAGCTTTCTTT. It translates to CSVRTLLKEREAFF. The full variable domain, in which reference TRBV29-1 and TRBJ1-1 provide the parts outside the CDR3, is SAVISQKPSRDICQRGTSLTIQCQVDSQVTMMFWYRQQPGQSLTLIATANQGSEATYESGFVIDKFPISRPNLTFSTLTVSNMSPEDSSIYLCSVRTLLKEREAFFGQGTRLTVV.

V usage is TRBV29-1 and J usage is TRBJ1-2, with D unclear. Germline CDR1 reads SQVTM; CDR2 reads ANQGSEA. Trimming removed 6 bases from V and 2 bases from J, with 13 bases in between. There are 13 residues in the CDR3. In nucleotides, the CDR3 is TGCAGCGTGGATCGCCAAACAAACTATGGCTACACCTTC. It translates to CSVDRQTNYGYTF.

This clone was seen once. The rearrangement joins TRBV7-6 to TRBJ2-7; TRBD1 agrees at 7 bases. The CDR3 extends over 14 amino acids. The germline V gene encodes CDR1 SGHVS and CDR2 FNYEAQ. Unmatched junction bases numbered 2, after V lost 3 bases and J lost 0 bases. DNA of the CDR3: TGTGCCAGCAGCTTCCGGGACAGCTCCTACGAGCAGTACTTC. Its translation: CASSFRDSSYEQYF.

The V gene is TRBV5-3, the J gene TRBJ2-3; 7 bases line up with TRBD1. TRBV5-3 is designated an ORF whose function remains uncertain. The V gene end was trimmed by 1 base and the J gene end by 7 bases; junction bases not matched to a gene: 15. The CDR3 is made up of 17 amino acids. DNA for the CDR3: TGTGCCAGAAGCTTGTCCCCATCAGGGGGTCTCCGCCATACGCAGTATTTT. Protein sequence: CARSLSPSGGLRHTQYF.

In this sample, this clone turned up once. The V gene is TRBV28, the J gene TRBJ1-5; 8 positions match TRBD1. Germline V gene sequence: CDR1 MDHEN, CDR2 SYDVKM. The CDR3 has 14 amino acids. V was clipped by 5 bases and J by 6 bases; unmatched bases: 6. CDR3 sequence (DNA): TGTGCCAGCAGTGACAGGGGTGGTTCTCAGCCCCAGCATTTT. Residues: CASSDRGGSQPQHF.

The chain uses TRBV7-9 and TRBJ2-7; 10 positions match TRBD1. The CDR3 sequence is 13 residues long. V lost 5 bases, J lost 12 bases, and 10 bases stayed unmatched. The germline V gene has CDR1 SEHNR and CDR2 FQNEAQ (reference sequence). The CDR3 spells CASSRYGTGDRYF. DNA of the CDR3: TGTGCCAGCAGCCGCTACGGGACAGGGGACCGGTACTTC.

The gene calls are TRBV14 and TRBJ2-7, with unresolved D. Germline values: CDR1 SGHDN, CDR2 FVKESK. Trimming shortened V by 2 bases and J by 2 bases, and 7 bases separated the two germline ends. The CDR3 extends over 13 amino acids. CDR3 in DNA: TGTGCCAGCAGCCAAAGCAGGACCTACGAGCAGTACTTC. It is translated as CASSQSRTYEQYF.

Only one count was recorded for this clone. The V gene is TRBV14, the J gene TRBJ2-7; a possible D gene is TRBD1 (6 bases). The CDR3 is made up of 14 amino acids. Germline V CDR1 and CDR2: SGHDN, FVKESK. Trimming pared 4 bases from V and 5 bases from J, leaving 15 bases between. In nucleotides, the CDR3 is TGTGCCAGCAGCCTCACAGGGAAGGGGAACGAGCAGTACTTC. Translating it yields CASSLTGKGNEQYF.

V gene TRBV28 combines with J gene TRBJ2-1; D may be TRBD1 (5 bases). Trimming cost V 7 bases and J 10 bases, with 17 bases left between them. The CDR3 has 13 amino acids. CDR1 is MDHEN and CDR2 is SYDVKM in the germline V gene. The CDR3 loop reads CASIRYGAREQFF. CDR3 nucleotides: TGTGCCAGCATTCGGTATGGGGCTCGGGAGCAGTTCTTC.

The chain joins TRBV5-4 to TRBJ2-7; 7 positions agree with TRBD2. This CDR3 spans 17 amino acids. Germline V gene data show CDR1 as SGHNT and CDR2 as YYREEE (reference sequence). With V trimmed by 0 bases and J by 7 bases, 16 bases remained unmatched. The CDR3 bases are TGTGCCAGCAGCTTGGCCCTGGCTAGCGGATCCGGGGGGGAGCAGTACTTC. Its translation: CASSLALASGSGGEQYF.

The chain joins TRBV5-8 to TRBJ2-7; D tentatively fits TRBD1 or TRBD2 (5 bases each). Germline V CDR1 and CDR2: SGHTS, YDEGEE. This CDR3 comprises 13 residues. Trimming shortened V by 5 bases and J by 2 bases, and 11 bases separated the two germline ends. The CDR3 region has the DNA TGTGCCAGCAGGCTCGAGGGGCCCTACGAGCAGTACTTC. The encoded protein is CASRLEGPYEQYF. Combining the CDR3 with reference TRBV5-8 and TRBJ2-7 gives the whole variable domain EAGVTQSPTHLIKTRGQQATLRCSPISGHTSVYWYQQALGLGLQFLLWYDEGEERNRGNFPPRFSGRQFPNYSSELNVNALELEDSALYLCASRLEGPYEQYFGPGTRLTVT.

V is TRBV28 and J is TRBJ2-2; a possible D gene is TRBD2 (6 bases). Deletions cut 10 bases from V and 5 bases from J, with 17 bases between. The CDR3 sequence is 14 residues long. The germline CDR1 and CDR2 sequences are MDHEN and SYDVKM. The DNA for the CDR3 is TGTGCCACAACCCGGGGACTTCGTACCGGGGAGCTGTTTTTT. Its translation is CATTRGLRTGELFF.